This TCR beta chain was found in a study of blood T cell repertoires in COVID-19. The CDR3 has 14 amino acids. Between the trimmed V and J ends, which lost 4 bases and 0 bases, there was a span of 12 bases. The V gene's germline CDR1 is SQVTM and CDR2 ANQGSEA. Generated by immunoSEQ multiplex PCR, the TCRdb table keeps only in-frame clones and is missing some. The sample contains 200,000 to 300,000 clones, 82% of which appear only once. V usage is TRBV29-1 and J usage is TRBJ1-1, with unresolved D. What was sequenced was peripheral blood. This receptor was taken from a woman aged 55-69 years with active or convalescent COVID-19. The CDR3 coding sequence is TGCAGCGTTGGGAGGACCAGGATGAACACTGAAGCTTTCTTT. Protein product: CSVGRTRMNTEAFF. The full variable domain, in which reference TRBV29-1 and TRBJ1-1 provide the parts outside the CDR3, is SAVISQKPSRDICQRGTSLTIQCQVDSQVTMMFWYRQQPGQSLTLIATANQGSEATYESGFVIDKFPISRPNLTFSTLTVSNMSPEDSSIYLCSVGRTRMNTEAFFGQGTRLTVV.